This T cell receptor (beta chain) comes out of a study of cytomegalovirus exposure and HLA in healthy donors. Overall study results and limits: In an earlier analysis, in some 540 donors, most V segments appeared productive either ~87% or ~30% of the time. Across all donors, roughly uniform sequencing depth was an assumption of the presence/absence analyses. In a later analysis, HLA-C alleles had the fewest associated TCRs, DRB1 alleles the most.

V shed 3 bases and J 2 bases; nucleotides not matched to a gene: 6. CDR3 size: 17 residues. Germline CDR1 is KGHSH and CDR2 is LQKENI. PCR was performed using 60 Vbeta and 13 Jbeta primers. The assay was immunoSEQ multiplex PCR, and TCRdb's table has in-frame clones only and misses some. There are 150,000 to 200,000 clones in the sample; 84% occur only once, and around 1.9% lies in the top ten. This clone was observed a few times. Antigen specificity is unknown. The receptor was derived from a man aged 18-30 years in good health and CMV-seronegative. The specimen sequenced was PBMCs. The chain has TRBV18 and TRBJ2-1; the match to TRBD1 covers 11 bases. The CDR3 is CASSPAGTGGTYNEQFF. The CDR3 nucleotides are TGTGCCAGCTCACCGGCCGGGACAGGGGGGACCTACAATGAGCAGTTCTTC.